This entry lists 21 T cell receptor beta chains sequenced from one sample in a study of post-analysis software for immune sequencing data. Study observations and caveats: Controls showed lower frequencies than patients for five or six TRBV segments, and TRBV5-6, TRBV5-1 and TRBV20-1 were among these.

Each TCR beta cDNA library carried unique molecular identifiers. Each CDR3 protein gets one entry after TCRdb re-called the PCR reads with MiXCR. The table has about 460,000 distinct CDR3 sequences, 45% seen once. Antigen specificity for these receptors is unknown. The source material was blood. The source is a girl aged 10 to 17 with multiple sclerosis.

This clonotype was counted a few times. The J gene is TRBJ2-7, the V gene TRBV20-1, with 10 bases lining up with TRBD2. V lost 3 bases and J lost 6; bases outside the gene matches: 14. Per germline, CDR1 DFQATT and CDR2 SNEGSKA (reference sequence). The CDR3 contains 16 residues. DNA for the CDR3: TGCAGTGCTAGCGTCCTAGCGGGAGTGGAAACTAGCGAGCAGTACTTC. It is translated as CSASVLAGVETSEQYF.

This chain connects TRBV12-3 or TRBV12-4 to TRBJ1-6; tentative D call: TRBD1 (5 bases). The V end was cut by 6 bases, the J end by 6 bases, with 24 bases between. The CDR3 is 18 residues long. CDR3 residues: CASSPGPAYPKINSPLHF. CDR3 in DNA: TGTGCCAGCAGCCCAGGGCCGGCATACCCCAAAATTAATTCACCCCTCCACTTT.

V gene TRBV7-9 combines with J gene TRBJ1-2, with 7 bases fitting TRBD1. There are 14 residues in the CDR3. Per the germline V gene, CDR1 is SEHNR and CDR2 is FQNEAQ (reference sequence). The junction had 8 bases not matched to a gene; V was cut back by 10 bases and J by 0 bases. This chain's CDR3 is CAIDRVPANYGYTF. For the CDR3, the DNA is TGTGCCATCGACAGGGTTCCAGCTAACTATGGCTACACCTTC.

The genes are TRBV5-1 and TRBJ2-3, with 14 nucleotides matching TRBD2. The CDR3 runs to 18 residues. Germline CDR1 reads SGHRS; CDR2 reads YFSETQ. V was pared by 4 bases and J by 1 base, with 8 bases of the junction left unmatched. CDR3 amino acids: CASSPDGTSGRRTDTQYF. The CDR3 coding sequence is TGCGCCAGCAGCCCGGACGGGACTAGCGGGAGACGCACAGATACGCAGTATTTT.

This clonotype turned up a few times. This chain joins TRBV5-1 and TRBJ2-7; TRBD1 aligns across 7 bases. V was pared by 0 bases and J by 0 bases, with 0 bases of the junction left unmatched. This CDR3 is built from 14 residues. Germline V gives CDR1 SGHRS, CDR2 YFSETQ. Written as DNA, the CDR3 is TGCGCCAGCAGCTTGGAGGGGGCCTCCTACGAGCAGTACTTC. This sequence encodes CASSLEGASYEQYF.

The chain employs TRBV27 and TRBJ2-4; the match to TRBD1 covers 9 bases. The CDR3 contains 13 residues. Trimming cost V 7 bases and J 4 bases; bases outside gene matches: 2. The germline gives CDR1 MNHEY, CDR2 SMNVEV (reference sequence). The CDR3 nucleotides read TGTGCCAGCATAGACAGGGGGAAAAACATTCAGTACTTC. This sequence encodes CASIDRGKNIQYF.

This chain connects TRBV2 to TRBJ1-1; TRBD1 agrees at 7 bases. The CDR3 spans 13 residues. V lost 11 bases, J lost 3 bases, and 9 bases stayed unmatched. Germline V gene data show CDR1 as SNHLY and CDR2 as FYNNEI. CDR3 coding DNA: TGTGCCGTAAAACAGGGGCGCGACACTGAAGCTTTCTTT. This encodes CAVKQGRDTEAFF. The full variable domain, with the rest looked up from reference TRBV2 and TRBJ1-1, is EPEVTQTPSHQVTQMGQEVILRCVPISNHLYFYWYRQILGQKVEFLVSFYNNEISEKSEIFDDQFSVERPDGSNFTLKIRSTKLEDSAMYFCAVKQGRDTEAFFGQGTRLTVV.

The V gene is TRBV29-1, the J gene TRBJ2-7; D is unresolved. The J call may be wrong; the DNA end is better matched by TRBJ2-5. Germline lookup yields CDR1 SQVTM and CDR2 ANQGSEA. This CDR3 region has 12 residues. The CDR3 region has the DNA TGCAGCGTTGGGGAAGTGGGGGAGACCCAGTACTTC. Its protein is CSVGEVGETQYF.

This clonotype was seen a few times. The chain employs TRBV5-1 and TRBJ2-1; possibly TRBD2 for D (6 bases). The germline V gene encodes CDR1 SGHRS and CDR2 YFSETQ. Trimming pared 2 bases from V and 7 bases from J, leaving 10 bases between. This CDR3 is 13 amino acids long. CDR3 bases: TGCGCCAGCAGCTTCACGGGAGATAATGAGCAGTTCTTC. Translated, it gives CASSFTGDNEQFF. Combining the CDR3 with reference TRBV5-1 and TRBJ2-1 gives the whole variable domain KAGVTQTPRYLIKTRGQQVTLSCSPISGHRSVSWYQQTPGQGLQFLFEYFSETQRNKGNFPGRFSGRQFSNSRSEMNVSTLELGDSALYLCASSFTGDNEQFFGPGTRLTVL.

CDR3 DNA sequence: TGTGCCAGCAGCAAAGGGGGCTCAGGGGATCAGCCCCAGCATTTT. Its translation is CASSKGGSGDQPQHF. The rearrangement joins TRBV21-1 to TRBJ1-5; the DNA was not compared with TRBD1, the D call given in the table. TRBV21-1 is shown as a pseudogene. This CDR3 spans 15 amino acids.

J is TRBJ2-2 and V is TRBV29-1, with 13 bases that match TRBD2. Per the germline V gene, CDR1 is SQVTM and CDR2 is ANQGSEA. The CDR3 is 15 amino acids. Germline trimming cut 4 bases from V and 3 bases from J; bases unmatched to any gene: 2. The CDR3, as DNA: TGCAGCGTTGGACTAGCGGGAGGCCACACCGGGGAGCTGTTTTTT. It translates to CSVGLAGGHTGELFF.

V is TRBV4-2 and J is TRBJ1-1; the D gene is possibly TRBD1 (5 bases). Germline CDR1 reads LGHNA; CDR2 reads YNFKEQ. The V and J ends lost 0 bases and 5 bases respectively, with 10 bases between them. The CDR3 is made up of 14 amino acids. CDR3 sequence (DNA): TGTGCCAGCAGCCAAGATTGGGCAGGGACTGAAGCTTTCTTT. It encodes CASSQDWAGTEAFF.

Written as DNA, the CDR3 is TGTGCTAGTGGGGCCCACAGGGTTGACTCACCCCTCCACTTT. Its protein product is CASGAHRVDSPLHF. V gene TRBV12-5 combines with J gene TRBJ1-6, with D possibly matching TRBD1 (6 bases). Germline V gene data show CDR1 as LGHNT and CDR2 as FRNRAP. The CDR3 length is 14 residues. Trimming shortened V by 6 bases and J by 10 bases, and 16 bases separated the two germline ends.

This chain uses TRBV12-3 or TRBV12-4 with TRBJ2-5; 8 bases match TRBD1. The last part of the DNA fits TRBJ2-7 better; the J call may be wrong. There are 13 residues in the CDR3. This CDR3 is CASRSTGVHEQYF. The DNA of the CDR3 is TGTGCCAGCAGGTCGACAGGGGTTCACGAGCAGTACTTC.

J is TRBJ2-1 and V is TRBV24-1; 8 positions agree with TRBD1. The J call could be wrong; TRBJ2-7 is a better fit for the DNA end. CDR1 is KGHDR and CDR2 is SFDVKD in the germline V gene. The CDR3 totals 15 residues. In DNA form, the CDR3 reads TGTGCCACCAGTCACCGACAGGGGAAGGACAATGAGCAGTACTTC. Its protein product is CATSHRQGKDNEQYF.

The rearrangement links TRBV24-1 to TRBJ2-3; D is undetermined. The CDR3 spans 17 residues. Per the germline V gene, CDR1 is KGHDR and CDR2 is SFDVKD. V lost 3 bases and J 0 bases, leaving 15 bases between the germline ends. The CDR3 DNA reads TGTGCCACCAGTGATGTATTTGGCGCCTCTAGCACAGATACGCAGTATTTT. It is translated as CATSDVFGASSTDTQYF.

The chain combines TRBV7-3 with TRBJ2-6; TRBD1 matches at 7 bases. This CDR3 is built from 17 residues. J was trimmed by 4 bases and V by 2 bases; bases with no gene match: 8. In germline, CDR1 is SGHTA, CDR2 FQGTGA. The CDR3 DNA is TGTGCCAGCAGCTTAGAGGGACAGTCTACGGGGGCCAACGTCCTGACTTTC. This translates into CASSLEGQSTGANVLTF.

The count of this clonotype is one. The chain couples TRBV20-1 to TRBJ2-7, with D perhaps given as TRBD1 or TRBD2 (5 bases each). Trimming shortened V by 2 bases and J by 2 bases, and 10 bases separated the two germline ends. In germline, CDR1 is DFQATT, CDR2 SNEGSKA (reference sequence). The CDR3 length is 13 residues. The CDR3 sequence is CSARRPGPYEQYF. In DNA, the CDR3 is TGCAGTGCTAGACGTCCGGGACCCTACGAGCAGTACTTC.

V usage is TRBV28 and J usage is TRBJ2-7; 11 bases map to TRBD2. V trimming: 11 bases; J trimming: 3 bases; junction bases outside the gene matches: 6. The CDR3 has 13 residues. Germline CDR1 MDHEN, CDR2 SYDVKM. The CDR3 bases are TGTGCCTGCGGGACTAGCGGTAACTACGAGCAGTACTTC. It translates to CACGTSGNYEQYF.

This clonotype was seen only a few times. The chain carries TRBV20-1 and TRBJ2-7; 11 bases map to TRBD2. V gave up 1 base and J gave up 5 bases; unmatched junction bases: 7. CDR3 size: 15 residues. Germline values: CDR1 DFQATT, CDR2 SNEGSKA (reference sequence). The CDR3 nucleotides are TGCAGTGCTAGAGTTTCTAGCGGGAGGCAGCACGAGCAGTACTTC. This gives the protein CSARVSSGRQHEQYF.

This clonotype was counted between two and nine times. The V and J genes are TRBV12-3 or TRBV12-4 and TRBJ2-5; tentatively, D is TRBD1 (5 bases). The ends were cut back, 1 base at V and 4 bases at J, with 10 bases in the middle. CDR3 length: 14 amino acids. As DNA, the CDR3 is TGTGCCAGCAGTTTAGGAGAAGGGGTAGAGACCCAGTACTTC. Translation gives CASSLGEGVETQYF.